This T cell receptor (beta chain) was identified during a study of cytomegalovirus exposure and HLA in healthy donors. The study ran its PCR with 60 Vbeta and 13 Jbeta primers. Produced via immunoSEQ multiplex PCR; TCRdb's table is partial and in-frame only. Here the sample spans some 150,000 clones, nearly 80% being singletons. This CDR3 is built from 13 residues. The germline CDR1 and CDR2 sequences are GTSNPN and SVGIG (reference sequence). V gave up 2 bases and J gave up 4 bases, with 12 bases separating them. This clone was found once. V is TRBV30 and J is TRBJ2-7; D is possibly TRBD1 (6 bases). The sequenced sample was PBMCs. The source of this sequence is a young man in good health and CMV-seropositive. CDR3 DNA sequence: TGTGCCTGGAGTTCCAAACAGGGTTACGAGCAGTACTTC. It yields the protein CAWSSKQGYEQYF.